The 13 T cell receptor beta chains below come from one sample, sequenced in a study of CD8+CD57+ T cells in acquired aplastic anemia. TCR beta VDJ and CDR3 profiles were obtained from a genomic DNA template. TCRdb independently ran MiXCR on the reads; one entry per CDR3 protein. The table includes 300,000 or so distinct CDR3 sequences, 55% to 60% detected once. Sequenced sample: sorted CD4+, CD8+, or CD8+CD57+ T cells (not recorded which) from PBMCs. All receptors come from a human donor with severe aplastic anemia or a healthy control (not recorded which).

This clonotype was recorded at least ten times. The rearrangement joins TRBV15 to TRBJ1-5; tentatively, D is TRBD1 (5 bases). V lost 6 bases to trimming and J lost 7 bases, with 13 bases between them. CDR3 size: 13 residues. Germline V CDR1 and CDR2: LNHNV, YYDKDF (reference sequence). The CDR3 DNA reads TGTGCCACCAGTATGGGGGTCCCCCAGCCCCAGCATTTT. Translated: CATSMGVPQPQHF.

This clonotype was seen many times. The J gene is TRBJ2-7, the V gene TRBV6-1; TRBD1 aligns across 9 bases. The CDR3 is 15 amino acids. V trimming: 4 bases; J trimming: 5 bases; junction bases outside the gene matches: 9. The germline CDR1 and CDR2 sequences are MNHNS and SASEGT. The CDR3 reads CASSALSGTGNEQYF. DNA of the CDR3: TGTGCCAGCAGTGCCCTCTCTGGGACAGGGAACGAGCAGTACTTC.

The V and J genes are TRBV11-1 and TRBJ2-1; D is perhaps TRBD1 (6 bases). The CDR3 has 17 amino acids. Germline V gives CDR1 SGHAT, CDR2 FQDESV (reference sequence). Trimming cost V 5 bases and J 7 bases, with 24 bases left between them. For the CDR3, the DNA is TGTGCCAGCAGCCCAGGTGGGACAAGGGGGAATAGGAATGAGCAGTTCTTC. The encoded protein is CASSPGGTRGNRNEQFF.

The CDR3 sequence: CASSRQPYDTDTQYF. The CDR3 bases are TGTGCCAGCAGTAGACAACCCTATGACACAGATACGCAGTATTTT. The chain combines TRBV6-4 with TRBJ2-3; D not resolved. Germline V lookup: CDR1 MRHNA, CDR2 SNTAGT. V shed 5 bases and J shed 2 bases, with 14 bases lying between them. The CDR3 runs 15 residues.

This chain connects TRBV9 to TRBJ2-3; D assignment may be TRBD1 or TRBD2 (5 bases each). Trimming cost V 5 bases and J 8 bases, with 21 bases left between them. The length of the CDR3 is 15 residues. In germline, CDR1 is SGDLS, CDR2 YYNGEE. Written as DNA, the CDR3 is TGTGCCAGCAGTGCTAGGGGACCACATGGGGGTACGCAGTATTTT. Its translation is CASSARGPHGGTQYF.

The chain is built from TRBV10-3 and TRBJ2-7, with D tentatively TRBD1 (5 bases). The CDR3 has 15 residues. Trimming pared 1 base from V and 6 bases from J, leaving 16 bases between. Per germline, CDR1 ENHRY and CDR2 SYGVKD. CDR3 sequence: CAISELTEGPSEQYF. The CDR3 DNA is TGTGCCATCAGTGAGTTGACAGAAGGGCCCAGCGAGCAGTACTTC.

The rearrangement uses TRBV2 and TRBJ2-3, with 10 bases lining up with TRBD2. V shed 7 bases and J 3 bases; nucleotides not matched to a gene: 4. This CDR3 is built from 14 residues. Per germline, CDR1 SNHLY and CDR2 FYNNEI. CDR3 protein: CASMPGLATDTQYF. In nucleotides, the CDR3 is TGTGCCAGCATGCCGGGACTAGCGACAGATACGCAGTATTTT.

The genes are TRBV20-1 and TRBJ1-1, with 7 nucleotides matching TRBD1. V was pared by 4 bases and J by 7 bases, with 9 bases of the junction left unmatched. This CDR3 is built from 13 residues. Germline-derived CDR1 and CDR2 are DFQATT and SNEGSKA (reference sequence). This chain's CDR3 is CSAIDRVADEAFF. The CDR3 nucleotides read TGCAGTGCTATAGACAGGGTGGCAGATGAAGCTTTCTTT.

This clonotype was observed many times. The chain couples TRBV12-3 or TRBV12-4 to TRBJ2-7; D gene unclear. This CDR3 has 18 amino acids. V lost 5 bases and J lost 2, with 25 bases in between. The chain's CDR3 is CASSANALSAEYPYEQYF. In DNA form, the CDR3 reads TGTGCCAGCAGTGCTAATGCCCTCTCGGCAGAATATCCCTACGAGCAGTACTTC.

V usage is TRBV2 and J usage is TRBJ2-7; D is unclear. The CDR3 contains 12 residues. CDR1 SNHLY and CDR2 FYNNEI come from the germline V gene. V lost 6 bases, J lost 3 bases, and 9 bases lay in between. The CDR3 DNA follows: TGTGCCAGCAGGGGTGGGGTCTACGAGCAGTACTTC. Its protein product is CASRGGVYEQYF.

The chain employs TRBV25-1 and TRBJ1-1; a possible D gene is TRBD1 (6 bases). The CDR3 is made up of 16 amino acids. V lost 2 bases to trimming and J lost 2 bases, with 15 bases between them. From germline, CDR1 is MGHDK and CDR2 SYGVNS. The CDR3, as DNA: TGTGCCAGCAGTGAAGGTATCGGGACACCAAACACTGAAGCTTTCTTT. Its protein is CASSEGIGTPNTEAFF.

A note on this clonotype: One junction end disagrees with the germline gene, perhaps due to a read error. The genes are TRBV7-6 and TRBJ2-3, with TRBD1 identical over 9 bases. CDR3 size: 14 residues. Germline V gives CDR1 SGHVS, CDR2 FNYEAQ. The CDR3 region is CASSSVQGADTKYF. CDR3 coding DNA: TGTGCCAGCAGCTCCGTACAGGGGGCAGATACGAAGTATTTT.

For this clonotype: A much larger clonotype is one base distant, so this may be a read error. This rearrangement joins TRBV5-6 to TRBJ1-4; 8 nucleotides match TRBD1. This CDR3 has 12 residues. V gave up 2 bases and J gave up 13 bases; unmatched junction bases: 4. Germline-derived CDR1 and CDR2 are SGHDT and YYEEEE. CDR3 nucleotide sequence: TGTGCCAGCAGCTTTGTAACAGGGGGACTGTTTTTT. It is translated as CASSFVTGGLFF.